Below, one T cell receptor beta chain is given with its context. As yet, its antigen is unknown. Germline assignment: CDR1 ENHRY and CDR2 SYGVKD. V was pared by 10 bases and J by 2 bases, with 10 bases of the junction left unmatched. The CDR3 has 14 amino acids. The sample is drawn from a study of early T cells in non-severe SARS-CoV-2 infection. Across the whole study: From unsorted whole blood, bulk RNA was sequenced, and the chains remained unpaired. Findings and caveats of the study: There was a bias toward anti-spike CD8 responses in VDJdb matching, which missed private and CD4 specificities.

The TCR library protocol attached unique molecular identifiers to the individual cDNA molecules. A single record per CDR3 protein comes from TCRdb applying MiXCR to the 5' RACE reads. The table has roughly 40,000 distinct CDR3 sequences, over 4% seen once. This TCR was sampled from an adult who was a healthcare worker with PCR-confirmed SARS-CoV-2 infection or an uninfected control (not recorded which). The specimen sequenced was whole blood. The V gene is TRBV10-3, the J gene TRBJ2-7; 8 nucleotides line up with TRBD1. The CDR3 loop reads CATPDRALAYEQYF. In DNA form, the CDR3 reads TGTGCCACCCCGGACAGGGCATTGGCCTACGAGCAGTACTTC.